One and the same sample provided the 13 T cell receptor beta chains below, sequenced in a study of shared clonotypes between healthy human individuals. Positively selected for CCR7, the CD45RO-negative cells used as naive CD8 cells excluded terminally differentiated effector memory CD45RA+ cells. Using immunoSEQ multiplex PCR, the repertoire was profiled, and TCRdb retains in-frame clones only, with some absent. Here the sample spans over 2,000,000 clones, roughly 95% being singletons. Sequencing used naive CD8+ T cells from PBMCs. These receptors were taken from a young man in good health. Some clones in this sample may be carry-over from other donors' samples.

V usage is TRBV9 and J usage is TRBJ2-3, with D maybe TRBD1 (5 bases). Per germline, CDR1 SGDLS and CDR2 YYNGEE. V was shortened by 3 bases and J by 5 bases, with 16 bases between the two germline ends. The CDR3 has 15 residues. The CDR3 sequence: CASSAYGALVDTQYF. DNA for the CDR3: TGTGCCAGCAGCGCCTATGGGGCGTTAGTAGATACGCAGTATTTT.

The V and J genes are TRBV28 and TRBJ2-1; TRBD2 is a possible D gene (6 bases). The length of the CDR3 is 16 residues. V was clipped by 3 bases and J by 3 bases, with 15 bases between them. CDR1 MDHEN and CDR2 SYDVKM come from the germline V gene. This chain's CDR3 is CASSLSIGGLYNEQFF. As DNA, the CDR3 is TGTGCCAGCAGTTTGAGCATCGGGGGTCTCTACAATGAGCAGTTCTTC.

For this clone: Other DNA sequences in this sample translate to the same CDR3. The J gene is TRBJ2-2, the V gene TRBV7-9; D unresolved. Trimming took off 4 bases at V and 7 bases at J, with 7 bases between the two ends. From germline, CDR1 is SEHNR and CDR2 FQNEAQ (reference sequence). There are 12 residues in the CDR3. CDR3 nucleotide sequence: TGTGCCAGCAGCTCGGCGGTCGGGGAGCTGTTTTTT. It codes for CASSSAVGELFF.

V gene TRBV10-3 combines with J gene TRBJ1-4; 7 nucleotides agree with TRBD1. The CDR3 loop spans 14 amino acids. Germline CDR1 ENHRY, CDR2 SYGVKD. The V and J ends lost 5 bases and 6 bases, in that order; junction bases with no gene match: 6. The CDR3 nucleotides are TGTGCCATCAGTACAACAGGGGTGGATGAAAAACTGTTTTTT. Translating gives CAISTTGVDEKLFF.

The chain combines TRBV7-9 with TRBJ2-3; 9 bases agree with TRBD1. The J segment lost 1 base and the V segment lost 5 bases, leaving 10 bases of the junction unmatched. This CDR3 has 17 residues. Per germline, CDR1 SEHNR and CDR2 FQNEAQ (reference sequence). The CDR3 reads CASSSQNRDRGTDTQYF. CDR3 coding DNA: TGTGCCAGCAGCAGCCAAAACCGGGACAGGGGCACAGATACGCAGTATTTT.

This chain links TRBV2 with TRBJ2-7; maybe TRBD1 (7 bases). Per germline, CDR1 SNHLY and CDR2 FYNNEI. Trimming took off 4 bases at V and 6 bases at J, with 19 bases between the two ends. CDR3 length equals 15 residues. The chain's CDR3 is CASSVSTGEDLEQYF. The CDR3 nucleotides are TGTGCCAGCAGTGTGTCAACAGGGGAGGACCTCGAGCAGTACTTC. Complete variable domain (other parts from reference TRBV2 and TRBJ2-7): EPEVTQTPSHQVTQMGQEVILRCVPISNHLYFYWYRQILGQKVEFLVSFYNNEISEKSEIFDDQFSVERPDGSNFTLKIRSTKLEDSAMYFCASSVSTGEDLEQYFGPGTRLTVT.

This rearrangement joins TRBV10-1 to TRBJ1-5, with no clear D. The V and J ends lost 11 bases and 3 bases respectively, with 14 bases between them. The CDR3 runs 13 residues. Germline V gene data show CDR1 as WNHNN and CDR2 as SYGVQD (reference sequence). The CDR3 bases are TGCGCCCCGCGGCAGCGCATCAATCAGCCCCAGCATTTT. Translating gives CAPRQRINQPQHF.

The chain combines TRBV12-2 with TRBJ2-7. TRBV12-2 represents a pseudogene. The CDR3 is 13 amino acids. CDR3 sequence (DNA): TGTGCAAGTCGCCTCGGCCGGCAGTACGAGCAGTACTTC. It encodes CASRLGRQYEQYF.

This rearrangement joins TRBV28 to TRBJ2-2; D not certain. This CDR3 is 14 amino acids long. The V end was cut by 6 bases, the J end by 4 bases, with 12 bases between. CDR1 is MDHEN, CDR2 SYDVKM, per germline. The chain's CDR3 is CASSLQGFTGELFF. In nucleotides, the CDR3 is TGTGCCAGCAGCTTACAAGGGTTCACCGGGGAGCTGTTTTTT.

This clone occurred a few times. The V gene is TRBV5-4, the J gene TRBJ2-7, with 7 bases lining up with TRBD1. Germline trimming cut 3 bases from V and 4 bases from J; bases unmatched to any gene: 7. The germline V gene has CDR1 SGHNT and CDR2 YYREEE (reference sequence). The CDR3 consists of 14 residues. The CDR3 protein is CASSSIDRAYEQYF. The DNA of the CDR3 is TGTGCCAGCAGCTCAATTGACAGGGCTTACGAGCAGTACTTC.

This chain links TRBV27 with TRBJ2-4, with 7 nucleotides matching TRBD2. The germline V gene encodes CDR1 MNHEY and CDR2 SMNVEV (reference sequence). Germline trimming cut 5 bases from V and 3 bases from J; bases unmatched to any gene: 4. This CDR3 is 14 amino acids long. CDR3 sequence: CASSGLDGKNIQYF. The CDR3 region has the DNA TGTGCCAGCAGTGGACTAGACGGCAAAAACATTCAGTACTTC.

V and J are TRBV9 and TRBJ2-1, with D uncertain. CDR3 size: 14 residues. Germline lookup yields CDR1 SGDLS and CDR2 YYNGEE. Trimming left V 0 bases short and J 5 bases short, with 9 bases between. The chain's CDR3 is CASSVGGNDNEQFF. DNA of the CDR3: TGTGCCAGCAGCGTAGGAGGAAATGACAATGAGCAGTTCTTC.

This clone was seen a single time. V is TRBV4-1 and J is TRBJ2-7; 9 bases map to TRBD2. V trimming: 0 bases; J trimming: 4 bases; junction bases outside the gene matches: 7. The CDR3 has 16 residues. Germline V gives CDR1 MGHRA, CDR2 YSYEKL. The CDR3 here is CASSQDYRTSAYEQYF. CDR3 nucleotides: TGCGCCAGCAGCCAAGATTATAGGACTAGCGCGTACGAGCAGTACTTC.